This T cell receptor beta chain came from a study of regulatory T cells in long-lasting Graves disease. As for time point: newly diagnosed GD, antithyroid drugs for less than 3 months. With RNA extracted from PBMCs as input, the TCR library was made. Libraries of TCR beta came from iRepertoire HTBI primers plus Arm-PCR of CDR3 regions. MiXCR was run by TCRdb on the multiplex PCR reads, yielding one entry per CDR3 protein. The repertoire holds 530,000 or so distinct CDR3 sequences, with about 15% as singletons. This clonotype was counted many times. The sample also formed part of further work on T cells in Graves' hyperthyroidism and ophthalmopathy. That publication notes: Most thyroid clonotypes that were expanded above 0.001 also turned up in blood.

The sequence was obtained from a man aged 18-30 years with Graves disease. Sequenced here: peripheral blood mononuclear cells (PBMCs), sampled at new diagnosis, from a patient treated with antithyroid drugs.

The CDR3 coding sequence is TGTGCCAGCAGCTTAGCGCCGGGGAGGTCCTCCTACGAGCAGTACTTC. Its protein is CASSLAPGRSSYEQYF. The gene calls are TRBV7-9 and TRBJ2-7, with D maybe TRBD2 (6 bases). The CDR3 sequence is 16 residues long. From germline, CDR1 is SEHNR and CDR2 FQNEAQ (reference sequence). V lost 0 bases, J lost 0 bases, and 12 bases lay in between.